A single sample gave rise to the 13 T cell receptor beta chains below, sequenced in a study of shared clonotypes between healthy human individuals. As defined, naive CD8 cells were CD45RO-negative and positively selected for CCR7, with terminally differentiated effector memory CD45RA+ cells excluded. Produced via immunoSEQ multiplex PCR; TCRdb's table is partial and in-frame only. This sample has under 1 million clones, with over 90% found just once. The sequencing input was naive CD8+ T cells sorted from blood. Source of these receptors: a man in his thirties or forties in good health.

This chain joins TRBV10-3 and TRBJ2-1; 9 bases are shared with TRBD2. The V and J ends lost 3 bases and 12 bases, in that order; junction bases with no gene match: 18. The CDR3 spans 17 residues. From germline, CDR1 is ENHRY and CDR2 SYGVKD. The CDR3 reads CAISDPGVAGGPTGQFF. CDR3 coding DNA: TGTGCCATCAGTGATCCCGGCGTGGCGGGAGGGCCTACAGGGCAGTTCTTC.

The rearrangement uses TRBV28 and TRBJ1-5; unclear D gene. V was trimmed by 3 bases and J by 3 bases, leaving 12 bases between them. CDR1 is MDHEN, CDR2 SYDVKM, per germline. This CDR3 has 15 residues. CDR3 amino acids: CASSFERYVNQPQHF. In nucleotides, the CDR3 is TGTGCCAGCAGTTTTGAAAGATACGTCAATCAGCCCCAGCATTTT.

The chain combines TRBV7-2 with TRBJ2-7; unclear D gene. CDR3 length equals 12 residues. Trimming shortened V by 5 bases and J by 6 bases, and 11 bases separated the two germline ends. Germline V CDR1 and CDR2: SGHTA, FQGNSA. The CDR3 region is CASSRSVGEQYF. The DNA for the CDR3 is TGTGCCAGCAGCCGTTCTGTGGGCGAGCAGTACTTC.

The rearrangement uses TRBV9 and TRBJ1-1; a weak D match, TRBD1 (5 bases). This CDR3 comprises 14 residues. V was shortened by 0 bases and J by 4 bases, with 10 bases between the two germline ends. Per germline, CDR1 SGDLS and CDR2 YYNGEE. The DNA of the CDR3 is TGTGCCAGCAGCGTAGGGCGGACAACCACTGAAGCTTTCTTT. Translating gives CASSVGRTTTEAFF. The whole variable domain, filled in from reference TRBV9 and TRBJ1-1, reads DSGVTQTPKHLITATGQRVTLRCSPRSGDLSVYWYQQSLDQGLQFLIQYYNGEERAKGNILERFSAQQFPDLHSELNLSSLELGDSALYFCASSVGRTTTEAFFGQGTRLTVV.

The CDR3 DNA reads TGTGCCAGCAGCCCTAGCGGGTTCTACGAGCAGTACTTC. Protein product: CASSPSGFYEQYF. The chain joins TRBV7-8 to TRBJ2-7; TRBD2 aligns across 8 bases. This CDR3 contains 13 residues. V shed 5 bases and J 3 bases; nucleotides not matched to a gene: 3. Germline values: CDR1 SGHVS, CDR2 FQNEAQ. The complete variable domain, with remaining parts taken from reference TRBV7-8 and TRBJ2-7, reads GAGVSQSPRYKVAKRGQDVALRCDPISGHVSLFWYQQALGQGPEFLTYFQNEAQLDKSGLPSDRFFAERPEGSVSTLKIQRTQQEDSAVYLCASSPSGFYEQYFGPGTRLTVT.

The chain uses TRBV29-1 and TRBJ2-3, with a possible D match to TRBD2 (6 bases). Per germline, CDR1 SQVTM and CDR2 ANQGSEA. The CDR3 is 16 amino acids. Trimming took off 0 bases at V and 3 bases at J, with 16 bases between the two ends. CDR3 protein: CSVEETGSGGTDTQYF. The CDR3 nucleotides are TGCAGCGTTGAAGAGACCGGGTCCGGGGGAACAGATACGCAGTATTTT.

The CDR3 region is CASSSLRTGYTF. The CDR3 coding sequence is TGTGCCAGCAGTTCCCTTAGGACTGGCTACACCTTC. The V gene is TRBV6-6, the J gene TRBJ1-2; D not certain. Germline V gives CDR1 MNHNY, CDR2 SVGAGI (reference sequence). The CDR3 runs to 12 residues. The V end lost 4 bases, the J end lost 7 bases, and 10 bases lay between the germline ends.

The V call is TRBV10-3, the J call TRBJ2-5, with D uncertain. Germline CDR1 reads ENHRY; CDR2 reads SYGVKD. Between the trimmed V and J ends, which lost 6 bases and 0 bases, there was a span of 8 bases. The CDR3 spans 13 residues. The CDR3 DNA follows: TGTGCCATCAGGCAGTTAGACCAAGAGACCCAGTACTTC. This codes for CAIRQLDQETQYF.

The genes are TRBV2 and TRBJ2-5; TRBD1 might be the D (6 bases). CDR1 and CDR2 (germline): SNHLY, FYNNEI. Between the trimmed V and J ends, which lost 1 base and 0 bases, there was a span of 18 bases. The CDR3 runs 18 residues. The DNA for the CDR3 is TGTGCCAGCAGTGAAGATTTTCGGGAAACAGGGTACCAAGAGACCCAGTACTTC. It translates to CASSEDFRETGYQETQYF.

The genes are TRBV5-4 and TRBJ2-7; possibly TRBD1 for D (6 bases). The CDR3 runs 15 residues. CDR1 is SGHNT and CDR2 is YYREEE in the germline V gene (reference sequence). Trimming shortened V by 3 bases and J by 3 bases, and 16 bases separated the two germline ends. The CDR3 nucleotides read TGTGCCAGCAGCTCCCGGGACACATACTACTACGAGCAGTACTTC. This encodes CASSSRDTYYYEQYF. Filled out from reference TRBV5-4 and TRBJ2-7, the complete variable domain reads ETGVTQSPTHLIKTRGQQVTLRCSSQSGHNTVSWYQQALGQGPQFIFQYYREEENGRGNFPPRFSGLQFPNYSSELNVNALELDDSALYLCASSSRDTYYYEQYFGPGTRLTVT.

The chain couples TRBV9 to TRBJ1-1, with a possible D match to TRBD1 (5 bases). This CDR3 comprises 14 residues. V gave up 2 bases and J gave up 3 bases, with 11 bases separating them. From germline, CDR1 is SGDLS and CDR2 YYNGEE. This chain's CDR3 is CASSVEGRDTEAFF. The CDR3 DNA sequence: TGTGCCAGCAGCGTTGAGGGGAGGGACACTGAAGCTTTCTTT.

J is TRBJ2-7 and V is TRBV29-1, with TRBD2 matching over 10 bases. V lost 0 bases to trimming and J lost 4 bases; unmatched junction nucleotides: 12. CDR3 length: 17 amino acids. Germline V gene lookup returns CDR1 SQVTM and CDR2 ANQGSEA. This chain's CDR3 is CSVEDRPPGTSVYEQYF. The CDR3 DNA sequence: TGCAGCGTTGAAGATCGGCCTCCTGGGACTAGCGTTTACGAGCAGTACTTC.

With respect to this clone: The same CDR3 can be traced to other DNA sequences in this sample. For the CDR3, the DNA is TGTGCCAGCAGTTCGGCCTACGAGCAGTACTTC. It translates to CASSSAYEQYF. The rearrangement links TRBV27 to TRBJ2-7, with D unclear. The V end was cut by 4 bases, the J end by 2 bases, with 3 bases between. This CDR3 is 11 amino acids long. CDR1 and CDR2 from the germline V gene are MNHEY and SMNVEV (reference sequence).